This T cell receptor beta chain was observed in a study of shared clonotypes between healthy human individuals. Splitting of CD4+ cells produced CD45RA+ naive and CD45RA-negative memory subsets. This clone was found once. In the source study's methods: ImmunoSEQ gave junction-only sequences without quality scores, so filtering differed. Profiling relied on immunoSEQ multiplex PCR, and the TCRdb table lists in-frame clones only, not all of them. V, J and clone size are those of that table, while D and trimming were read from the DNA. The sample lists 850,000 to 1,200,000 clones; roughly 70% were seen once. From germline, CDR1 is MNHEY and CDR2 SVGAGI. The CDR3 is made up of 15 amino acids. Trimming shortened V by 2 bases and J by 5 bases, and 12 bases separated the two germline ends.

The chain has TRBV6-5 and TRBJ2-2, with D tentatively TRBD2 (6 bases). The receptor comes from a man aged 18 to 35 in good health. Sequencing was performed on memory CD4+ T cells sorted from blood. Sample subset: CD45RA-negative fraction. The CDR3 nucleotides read TGTGCCAGCAGTTACCCTACTCGGGGGACCGGGGAGCTGTTTTTT. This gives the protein CASSYPTRGTGELFF.